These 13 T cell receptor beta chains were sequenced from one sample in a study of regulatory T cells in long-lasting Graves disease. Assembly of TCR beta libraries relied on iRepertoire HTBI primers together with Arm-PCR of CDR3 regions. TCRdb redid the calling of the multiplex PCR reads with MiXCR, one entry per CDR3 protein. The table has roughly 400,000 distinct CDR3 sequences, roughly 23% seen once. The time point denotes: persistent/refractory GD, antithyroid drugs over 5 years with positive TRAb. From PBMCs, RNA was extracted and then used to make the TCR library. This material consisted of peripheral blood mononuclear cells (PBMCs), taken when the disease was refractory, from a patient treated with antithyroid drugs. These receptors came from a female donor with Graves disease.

Written as DNA, the CDR3 is TGCAGTGCTAGAGATCAAGGACAGAATCAGCCCCAGCATTTT. Its protein is CSARDQGQNQPQHF. The chain is built from TRBV20-1 and TRBJ1-5, with TRBD1 as a possible D gene (6 bases). Germline V gives CDR1 DFQATT, CDR2 SNEGSKA (reference sequence). Trimming removed 0 bases from V and 4 bases from J, with 10 bases in between. This CDR3 region has 14 residues.

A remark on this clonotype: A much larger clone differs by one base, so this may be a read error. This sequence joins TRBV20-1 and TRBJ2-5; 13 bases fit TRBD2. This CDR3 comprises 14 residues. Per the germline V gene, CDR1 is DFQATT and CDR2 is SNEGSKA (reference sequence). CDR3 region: CSGGLAGAGETQHF. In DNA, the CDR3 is TGCAGTGGCGGACTAGCGGGAGCAGGAGAGACCCAGCACTTC.

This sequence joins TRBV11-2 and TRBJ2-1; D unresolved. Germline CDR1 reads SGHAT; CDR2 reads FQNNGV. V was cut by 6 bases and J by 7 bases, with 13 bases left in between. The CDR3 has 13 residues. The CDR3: CASRPDVGNEQFF. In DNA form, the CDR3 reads TGTGCCAGCAGGCCTGATGTGGGGAATGAGCAGTTCTTC.

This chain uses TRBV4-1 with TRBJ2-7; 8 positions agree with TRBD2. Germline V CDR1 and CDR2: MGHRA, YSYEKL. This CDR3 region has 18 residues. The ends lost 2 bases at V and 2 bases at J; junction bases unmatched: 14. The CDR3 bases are TGCGCCAGCAGCCAAATGACGGGGGGGGGTCAGGGCACCTACGAGCAGTACTTC. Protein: CASSQMTGGGQGTYEQYF.

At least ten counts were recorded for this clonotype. The CDR3 nucleotides read TGTGCCAGCAGGGGGGCCGCACTTATACAGTACTTC. Residues: CASRGAALIQYF. The rearrangement links TRBV28 to TRBJ2-7; tentative D call: TRBD1 (6 bases). The V gene lost 6 bases and the J gene lost 10 bases, with 16 bases spanning the gap. Germline V gene data show CDR1 as MDHEN and CDR2 as SYDVKM. The CDR3 loop spans 12 amino acids.

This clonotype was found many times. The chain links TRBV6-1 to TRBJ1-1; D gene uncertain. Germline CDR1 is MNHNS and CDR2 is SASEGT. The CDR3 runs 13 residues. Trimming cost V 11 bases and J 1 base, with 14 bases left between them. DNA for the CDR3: TGTGCCGGTAGGACGGCTCGGAACACTGAAGCTTTCTTT. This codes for CAGRTARNTEAFF.

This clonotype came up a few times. The CDR3 DNA reads as TGTGCCAGCAGTAAGTTGTTAGGGGGCACTGAAGCTTTCTTT. It encodes CASSKLLGGTEAFF. The genes are TRBV27 and TRBJ1-1, with a weak D call TRBD1 (6 bases). This CDR3 has 14 amino acids. CDR1 is MNHEY and CDR2 is SMNVEV in the germline V gene (reference sequence). V was trimmed by 5 bases and J by 4 bases, leaving 14 bases between them.

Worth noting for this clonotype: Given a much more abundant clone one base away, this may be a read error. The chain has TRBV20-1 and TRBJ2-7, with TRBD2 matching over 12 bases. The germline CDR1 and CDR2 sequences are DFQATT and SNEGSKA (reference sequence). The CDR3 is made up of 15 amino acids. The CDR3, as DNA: TGCAGTGCTAGAGATAGGACTAGCGGGAACCGCGAGCAGCACTTC. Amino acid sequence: CSARDRTSGNREQHF.

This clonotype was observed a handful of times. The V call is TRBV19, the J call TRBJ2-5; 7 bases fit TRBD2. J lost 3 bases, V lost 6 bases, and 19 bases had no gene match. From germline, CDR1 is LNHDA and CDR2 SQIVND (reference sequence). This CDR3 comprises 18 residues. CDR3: CASSLGRREKALEETQYF. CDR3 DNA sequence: TGTGCCAGTAGCCTTGGCCGGCGGGAGAAGGCTCTAGAAGAGACCCAGTACTTC.

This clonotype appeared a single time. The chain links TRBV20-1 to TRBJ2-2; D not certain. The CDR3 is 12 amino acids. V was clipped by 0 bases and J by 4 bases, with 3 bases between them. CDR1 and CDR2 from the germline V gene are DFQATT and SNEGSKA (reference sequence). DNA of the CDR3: TGCAGTGCTAGAGATCCCACCGGGGAGCTGTTTTTT. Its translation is CSARDPTGELFF.

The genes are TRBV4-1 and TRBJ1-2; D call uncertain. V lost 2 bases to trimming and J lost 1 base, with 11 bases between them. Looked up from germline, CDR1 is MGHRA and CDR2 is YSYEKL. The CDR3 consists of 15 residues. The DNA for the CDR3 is TGCGCCAGCAGCCAAACAGAGAGTTTTAACTATGGCTACACCTTC. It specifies CASSQTESFNYGYTF.

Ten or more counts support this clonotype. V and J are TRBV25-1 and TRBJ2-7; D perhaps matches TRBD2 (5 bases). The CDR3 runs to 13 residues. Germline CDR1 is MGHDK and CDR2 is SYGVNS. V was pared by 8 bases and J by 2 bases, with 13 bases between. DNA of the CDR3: TGTGCCAGCGCCTCGGGGTACACCTACGAGCAGTACTTC. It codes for CASASGYTYEQYF.

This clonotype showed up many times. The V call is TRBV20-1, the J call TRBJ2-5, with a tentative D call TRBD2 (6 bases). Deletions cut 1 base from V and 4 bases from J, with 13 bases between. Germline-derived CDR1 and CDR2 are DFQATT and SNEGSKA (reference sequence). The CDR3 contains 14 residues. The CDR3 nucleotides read TGCAGTGCTAGAGCTTCCGGGAGCCGAGAGACCCAGTACTTC. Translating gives CSARASGSRETQYF.